Listed below are T cell receptor beta chains from one sample, sequenced in a study of blood T cell repertoires in COVID-19. The protocol was immunoSEQ multiplex PCR, while the TCRdb copy is restricted to in-frame clones and leaves out a portion. The data contain 80,000 to 95,000 clones, about nine tenths of them seen just once; the ten biggest clones take up about 1.8%. The source material was peripheral blood. The receptors here all came from a human donor with active COVID-19. The donor label of this sample is uncertain. Each CDR3 is given with its conserved first and last residue. Each record gives: CDR3 DNA, CDR3 protein, J gene, V gene, D gene, clone size. A D gene is named only where the DNA matches it firmly. Some rows have no size entry. The others give once, few or many, or a class for an expanded clone.

TGTGCCAGCAGGAGTAGCGGCAATGAGCAGTTCTTC,CASRSSGNEQFF,TRBJ2-1,TRBV7-3,NA,NA
TGTGCCAGCAGCTTACTCCGGGACAGGGGTGAGACCCAGTACTTC,CASSLLRDRGETQYF,TRBJ2-5,TRBV7-7,TRBD1,NA
TGTGCCAGCAGCGGGGACAGGGCTGGGGCCAACGTCCTGACTTTC,CASSGDRAGANVLTF,TRBJ2-6,TRBV2,TRBD1,NA
TGTGCCAGCAGCCCCATTACTAGCGGGGGTAACAATGAGCAGTTCTTC,CASSPITSGGNNEQFF,TRBJ2-1,TRBV9,TRBD2,NA
TGTGCCAGCAGCGACATACAGGGGGAAGGGACTGAAGCTTTCTTT,CASSDIQGEGTEAFF,TRBJ1-1,TRBV9,TRBD1,NA
TGTGCCAGCAGTTCTCCCGGGACAGGGGGAGCCAAAAACATTCAGTACTTC,CASSSPGTGGAKNIQYF,TRBJ2-4,TRBV27,TRBD1,NA
TGTGCCAGCAGGGGCTGGTGGCGGTTGGGGGAGGGAGATACGCAGTATTTT,CASRGWWRLGEGDTQYF,TRBJ2-3,TRBV25-1,TRBD2,NA
TGTGCCAGCAGCCCCCTCGTCCAGGGTCCTGAAGCTTTCTTT,CASSPLVQGPEAFF,TRBJ1-1,TRBV5-4,NA,NA
TGTGCCAGCAGTCGAAACACAGGGGGCCAAGAGACCCAGTACTTC,CASSRNTGGQETQYF,TRBJ2-5,TRBV28,TRBD1,NA
TGTGCCACTTCGACAGGCACTGAAGCTTTCTTT,CATSTGTEAFF,TRBJ1-1,TRBV27,NA,NA
TGTGCACTGTCGGACAGGGTTGACACCGGGGAGCTGTTTTTT,CALSDRVDTGELFF,TRBJ2-2,TRBV7-9,TRBD1,NA
TGTGCCACCCCCGCGGCCTCTGGGGCCAACGTCCTGACTTTC,CATPAASGANVLTF,TRBJ2-6,TRBV5-4,NA,NA
TGCGCCAGCAGCTTGGAGGGGCTGGGGATCAATGAGCAGTTCTTC,CASSLEGLGINEQFF,TRBJ2-1,TRBV5-1,NA,NA
TGTGCCAGCGAGGACTCTGGAAACACCATATATTTT,CASEDSGNTIYF,TRBJ1-3,TRBV7-9,NA,NA
TGTGCCAGCAGTTCCGTCACCGGGACAGGGTCTCCCGGGGAGCTGTTTTTT,CASSSVTGTGSPGELFF,TRBJ2-2,TRBV27,TRBD1,NA
TGTGCCAGCAGTGTTGGAGCGGGGGGACTCACAGATACGCAGTATTTT,CASSVGAGGLTDTQYF,TRBJ2-3,TRBV6-4,TRBD2,NA
TGTGCCAGCAGCTCAGAAGCGGGGGGGAGTGATACGCAGTATTTT,CASSSEAGGSDTQYF,TRBJ2-3,TRBV11-2,TRBD2,NA
TGCGCCAGCAGCCGGGGACAGGGTGAAAAACTGTTTTTT,CASSRGQGEKLFF,TRBJ1-4,TRBV4-1,TRBD1,NA
TGTGCCAGCAGCTCACAGGGGACTGGGGCCAACGTCCTGACTTTC,CASSSQGTGANVLTF,TRBJ2-6,TRBV7-3,TRBD1,NA
TGCGCCAGCAGCCACGGACAGGGCCAAGAGACCCAGTACTTC,CASSHGQGQETQYF,TRBJ2-5,TRBV5-1,TRBD1,once
TGTGCCAGCAGCGTGGCCTCTTCCTCCTACGAGCAGTACTTC,CASSVASSSYEQYF,TRBJ2-7,TRBV9,NA,NA
TGTGCCAGCAGCGTTTTAGCGTTCAAACCGACCCATGAGCAGTTCTTC,CASSVLAFKPTHEQFF,TRBJ2-1,TRBV9,NA,NA
TGTGCCAGCAGTTTTTCGCGGGGGGGCCCCGGGGAGCTGTTTTTT,CASSFSRGGPGELFF,TRBJ2-2,TRBV2,TRBD2,NA
TGTGCCAGTAGCCAACTGGGAGCAACCTACGAGCAGTACTTC,CASSQLGATYEQYF,TRBJ2-7,TRBV19,NA,NA
TGTGCCAGCACCTTCCCCCGGCCAGGCTCTGGAAACACCATATATTTT,CASTFPRPGSGNTIYF,TRBJ1-3,TRBV28,NA,NA
TGTGCCAGCAGCCATGGGCATGGAAACCCCACAGATACGCAGTATTTT,CASSHGHGNPTDTQYF,TRBJ2-3,TRBV7-6,NA,NA